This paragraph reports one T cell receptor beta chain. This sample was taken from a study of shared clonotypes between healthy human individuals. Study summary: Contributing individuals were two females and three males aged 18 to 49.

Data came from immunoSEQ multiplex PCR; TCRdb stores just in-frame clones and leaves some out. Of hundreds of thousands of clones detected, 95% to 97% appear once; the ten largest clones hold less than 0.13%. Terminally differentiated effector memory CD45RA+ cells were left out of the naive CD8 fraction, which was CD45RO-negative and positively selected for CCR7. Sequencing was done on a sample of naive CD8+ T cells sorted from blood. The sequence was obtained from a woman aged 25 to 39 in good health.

CDR3 sequence reads: CASTQVAGTSYEQYF. As DNA, the CDR3 is TGTGCCAGCACCCAGGTAGCGGGCACGTCCTACGAGCAGTACTTC. The chain joins TRBV6-5 to TRBJ2-7; 7 bases fit TRBD2. This CDR3 region has 15 residues. Germline CDR1 reads MNHEY; CDR2 reads SVGAGI. V was clipped by 7 bases and J by 1 base; unmatched bases: 10.